This is a list of T cell receptor beta chains from one sample in a study of blood T cell repertoires in COVID-19. Assay used: immunoSEQ multiplex PCR; TCRdb lists only in-frame clones, some missing. The sample comprises 140,000 to 150,000 clones, roughly 90% of which are singletons, and about 2.3% rests with the top ten. Specimen: peripheral blood. Receptor source: a human donor in a cohort sampled during active COVID-19. Both conserved end residues are part of each CDR3. The D gene is left open where the match is weak. Clone size is not always given. Where it is, it says once, few, many or a class for expanded clones.

V,D,size,J,DNA,CDR3
TRBV6-5,-,-,TRBJ2-7,TGTGCCAGCACCCCCAAAAAGACTGGATCCTACGAGCAGTACTTC,CASTPKKTGSYEQYF
TRBV6-2/TRBV6-3,-,-,TRBJ1-1,TGTGCCAGCAGTTACGGTGGGGCGAACACTGAAGCTTTCTTT,CASSYGGANTEAFF
TRBV28,TRBD2,-,TRBJ2-1,TGTGCCAGCAGTTTTCTAGCGGGAGTCGGCAATGAGCAGTTCTTC,CASSFLAGVGNEQFF
TRBV6-5,TRBD2,-,TRBJ2-7,TGTGCCAGCAGTTATGCCGGGGGGACTTCCTACGAGCAGTACTTC,CASSYAGGTSYEQYF
TRBV30,-,-,TRBJ2-7,TGTGCCTGGCGGTCTTTTTACGAGCAGTACTTC,CAWRSFYEQYF
TRBV7-2,-,-,TRBJ2-3,TGTGCCAGCAGCCCCCAGACAGATACGCAGTATTTT,CASSPQTDTQYF
TRBV19,-,-,TRBJ1-6,TGTGCCAGTAGTATCGGGGAATTTTCACCCCTCCACTTT,CASSIGEFSPLHF
TRBV11-2,TRBD1,few,TRBJ2-2,TGTGCCAGCAGCTTAATAACAGGGGTGAACACCGGGGAGCTGTTTTTT,CASSLITGVNTGELFF
TRBV4-2,-,-,TRBJ1-4,TGTGCCAGCAGCCAAGATGATTTAGCAACTAATGAAAAACTGTTTTTT,CASSQDDLATNEKLFF
TRBV9,TRBD2,once,TRBJ2-1,TGTGCCAGCAGCCCGAGACTAGCGGTATACAATGAGCAGTTCTTC,CASSPRLAVYNEQFF
TRBV6-2/TRBV6-3,-,-,TRBJ1-2,TGTGCCAGCAGTCTTCACTATGGCTACACCTTC,CASSLHYGYTF
TRBV12-3/TRBV12-4,TRBD1,-,TRBJ2-4,TGTGCCAGCAGTTTAGACAGGGGAAACATTCAGTACTTC,CASSLDRGNIQYF
TRBV28,TRBD1,-,TRBJ1-5,TGTGCCAGCAGGTCCGGGACAGGGGGAGATTTTCAGCCCCAGCATTTT,CASRSGTGGDFQPQHF
TRBV15,TRBD1,once,TRBJ1-2,TGTGCCACCAGCAGGGGACAGGGTGATGGCTACACCTTC,CATSRGQGDGYTF
TRBV10-1,TRBD2,-,TRBJ2-3,TGCGCCAGCAGTGAATCGCTCGGGGGGAGCACAGATACGCAGTATTTT,CASSESLGGSTDTQYF
TRBV6-4,-,-,TRBJ2-3,TGTGCCAGCAGTGGAACGGGAAGTTTCACAGATACGCAGTATTTT,CASSGTGSFTDTQYF
TRBV5-4,TRBD2,once,TRBJ2-2,TGTGCCAGCAGTTATGATCAGGGAGGGGATAACACCGGGGAGCTGTTTTTT,CASSYDQGGDNTGELFF
TRBV6-5,-,-,TRBJ1-5,TGTGCCAGCAGGGATTTCGGGATCCGCAATCAGCCCCAGCATTTT,CASRDFGIRNQPQHF
TRBV10-3,TRBD1,-,TRBJ1-2,TGTGCCATCAGTGAGGACAGGGGCTATGGCTACACCTTC,CAISEDRGYGYTF
TRBV28,TRBD1,-,TRBJ2-1,TGTGCCAGCAGTTTGCAGGGGGCTAGGAAGAATGAGCAGTTCTTC,CASSLQGARKNEQFF
TRBV7-8,TRBD2,-,TRBJ2-1,TGTGCCAGCAGCTCCCCTTTCGGGACTACTTACAATGAGCAGTTCTTC,CASSSPFGTTYNEQFF
TRBV6-2/TRBV6-3,TRBD1,-,TRBJ2-2,TGTGCCAGCAGTCCCCTAGGGGGCAACACCGGGGAGCTGTTTTTT,CASSPLGGNTGELFF
TRBV19,-,-,TRBJ2-7,TGTGCCAGTAAGGTGGAGGGATCCTCCTACGAGCAGTACTTC,CASKVEGSSYEQYF
TRBV5-4,TRBD1,-,TRBJ1-2,TGTGCCAGCAGCACCAGGACAGGGAACTATGGCTACACCTTC,CASSTRTGNYGYTF
TRBV19,-,-,TRBJ1-3,TGTGCCAGTAGTGTCCGGCGACCGGAGGCTGGAAACACCATATATTTT,CASSVRRPEAGNTIYF
TRBV19,TRBD2,-,TRBJ2-1,TGTGCCAGTAGCCCCCTTAGCGGGAGTGGCAATGAGCAGTTCTTC,CASSPLSGSGNEQFF
TRBV13,-,-,TRBJ1-1,TGTGCCAGCAGCTTAGAAGGGGCGATGAACACTGAAGCTTTCTTT,CASSLEGAMNTEAFF
TRBV7-3,TRBD2,-,TRBJ2-1,TGTGCCAGCAGCTTAGGGTTTACTAGCGCCAATGAGCAGTTCTTC,CASSLGFTSANEQFF
TRBV19,-,-,TRBJ1-2,TGTGCCAGTAGTTCAGGTGGTGGCTACACCTTC,CASSSGGGYTF
TRBV28,TRBD2,-,TRBJ2-3,TGTGCCAGCAGCTCTAGCGGGAGCACAGATACGCAGTATTTT,CASSSSGSTDTQYF
TRBV9,-,-,TRBJ2-1,TGTGCCAGCAGCCCCGCATCTAGCCCAAAAATACACAATGAGCAGTTCTTC,CASSPASSPKIHNEQFF
TRBV3-1/TRBV3-2,-,-,TRBJ2-7,TGTGCCAGCAGCCAAGGCTTGTGGAGGGGGCCCTACGAGCAGTACTTC,CASSQGLWRGPYEQYF
TRBV30,-,-,TRBJ2-1,TGTGCCTGGAGTGTAGAGGAGGTGTGGGATGAGCAGTTCTTC,CAWSVEEVWDEQFF
TRBV7-3,TRBD2,-,TRBJ2-1,TGTGCCAGCAGCTTATGGGGACTAGCGGGGAATAATGAGCAGTTCTTC,CASSLWGLAGNNEQFF
TRBV24-1,TRBD2,-,TRBJ2-7,TGTGCCACCAACCCCGGGACTAGCGGCTACGAGCAGTACTTC,CATNPGTSGYEQYF
TRBV28,-,-,TRBJ1-5,TGTGCCAGCAGTCCCTCCCCAGGGACTAATCAGCCCCAGCATTTT,CASSPSPGTNQPQHF
TRBV28,-,-,TRBJ2-5,TGTGCCAGCAGCGTCCCCAGCCTCGGCGGGGAGACCCAGTACTTC,CASSVPSLGGETQYF
TRBV7-7,TRBD1,-,TRBJ2-5,TGTGCTAGCAGACCCAGGACAGGAGAGACCCAGTACTTC,CASRPRTGETQYF
TRBV6-5,-,-,TRBJ1-2,TGTGCCAGCAGTTACACGGCAGGGCCGGACAACTATGGCTACACCTTC,CASSYTAGPDNYGYTF
TRBV10-3,TRBD1,-,TRBJ2-1,TGTGCCATCAGTGTACAACCGACCGGGACAGGGGGCAATGAGCAGTTCTTC,CAISVQPTGTGGNEQFF
TRBV7-9,-,-,TRBJ2-6,TGTGCCAGCAGCCAAAGACAGGGACTTTCCTCTGGGGCCAACGTCCTGACTTTC,CASSQRQGLSSGANVLTF
TRBV23-1,TRBD2,-,TRBJ2-2,TGCGCCAGCAGTCAATCGGGACTAGCGGGAGCCACCGGGGAGCTGTTTTTT,CASSQSGLAGATGELFF
TRBV7-8,-,-,TRBJ2-5,TGTGCCAGCAGCTTTCAGGGGCTCCAAGAGACCCAGTACTTC,CASSFQGLQETQYF
TRBV7-8,-,-,TRBJ2-7,TGTGCCAGCAGCTTAGTGGGGGGCTCCTACGAGCAGTACTTC,CASSLVGGSYEQYF
TRBV11-2,-,-,TRBJ2-3,TGTGCCAGCAGCTTAGGACTCGCGGCCCACACAGATACGCAGTATTTT,CASSLGLAAHTDTQYF
TRBV28,TRBD2,-,TRBJ2-1,TGTGCCAGCAGCTTAGCGGGACCGTCCTACAATGAGCAGTTCTTC,CASSLAGPSYNEQFF
TRBV4-3,-,-,TRBJ1-2,TGCGCCAGCAGCCAAGATAGGGGCTACCCACTTAACTATGGCTACACCTTC,CASSQDRGYPLNYGYTF
TRBV27,-,-,TRBJ2-7,TGTGCCAGCAGCCGAACTTTCCAAACCGGGACACCCTACGAGCAGTACTTC,CASSRTFQTGTPYEQYF
TRBV7-8,TRBD2,-,TRBJ2-1,TGTGCCAGCAGCGGGTTTTTAGGGGCTAGCGGATCCTACAATGAGCAGTTCTTC,CASSGFLGASGSYNEQFF
TRBV10-1,-,-,TRBJ1-4,TGCGCCAGGGGGGCAGGATCTCGGTACGAAAAACTGTTTTTT,CARGAGSRYEKLFF
TRBV30,TRBD1,-,TRBJ1-1,TGTGCCTGGAGTCCGGCGGGACAGGGAGAAGCTTTCTTT,CAWSPAGQGEAFF
TRBV18,TRBD2,-,TRBJ2-5,TGTGCCAGCTCACCTAGCGGGACGGAAGAGACCCAGTACTTC,CASSPSGTEETQYF
TRBV5-1,-,-,TRBJ2-1,TGCGCCAGCAGCCCGGGGGAGAACTCCTACAATGAGCAGTTCTTC,CASSPGENSYNEQFF
TRBV7-2,-,-,TRBJ2-3,TGTGCCAGCAGTTCGCAGGCGCGTAGCACAGATACGCAGTATTTT,CASSSQARSTDTQYF
TRBV7-2,-,-,TRBJ2-1,TGTGCCGGGGAGGGGGGGCTTAACTACAATGAGCAGTTCTTC,CAGEGGLNYNEQFF
TRBV19,-,-,TRBJ2-5,TGTGCCAGTAGTATCGGGACTTCCCAAGAGACCCAGTACTTC,CASSIGTSQETQYF
TRBV4-2,-,-,TRBJ1-4,TGTGCCAGCAGCCAGGCCCCCAGGGCCACTAATGAAAAACTGTTTTTT,CASSQAPRATNEKLFF
TRBV7-3,-,-,TRBJ2-3,TGTGCCAGCAGCTTCGGGGGAACAGATACGCAGTATTTT,CASSFGGTDTQYF
TRBV5-8,TRBD1,few,TRBJ1-6,TGTGCCAGCAGCCCAGGACAGGGCAGCAATAATTCACCCCTCCACTTT,CASSPGQGSNNSPLHF
TRBV4-2,-,once,TRBJ2-6,TGTGCCAGCAGCCAAGTGAGCTCTGGGGCCAACGTCCTGACTTTC,CASSQVSSGANVLTF